A single sample is the source of the 5 T cell receptor beta chains below, sequenced in a study of T cell repertoires in cytomegalovirus infection. TCRdb processed the reads anew with MiXCR; each CDR3 protein has one entry. The sample includes 350,000 to 500,000 distinct CDR3 sequences, about a third of them seen just once. Sequencing input: PBMCs. All receptors come from a human donor in good health (CMV status not recorded). Some clones in this sample may be carry-over from other donors' samples.

The rearrangement joins TRBV5-6 to TRBJ1-1; no firm D call. This CDR3 contains 14 residues. Trimming left V 0 bases short and J 5 bases short, with 11 bases between. Germline V gene lookup returns CDR1 SGHDT and CDR2 YYEEEE. The CDR3 DNA reads as TGTGCCAGCAGCTTGGTTCTCTCAGGAACTGAAGCTTTCTTT. Residues: CASSLVLSGTEAFF.

As to this clonotype: This may be a read error, as it is one base from a much larger clone. The rearrangement links TRBV7-2 to TRBJ1-4; TRBD1 matches at 8 bases. The germline V gene has CDR1 SGHTA and CDR2 FQGNSA. The CDR3 is 13 amino acids. J was trimmed by 12 bases and V by 5 bases; bases with no gene match: 8. CDR3: CASSLDRAEQLFF. CDR3 DNA: TGTGCCAGCAGCCTGGACAGGGCGGAACAACTGTTTTTT.

This clonotype turned up a few times. The V and J genes are TRBV5-6 and TRBJ2-7; D ambiguous. With 6 bases removed from V and 3 bases from J, the gap between germline ends came to 10 bases. CDR1 and CDR2 (germline): SGHDT, YYEEEE. This CDR3 has 12 amino acids. CDR3 nucleotides: TGTGCCAGCACCTCGACGGACTACGAGCAGTACTTC. Translated: CASTSTDYEQYF. Filled out from reference TRBV5-6 and TRBJ2-7, the complete variable domain reads DAGVTQSPTHLIKTRGQQVTLRCSPKSGHDTVSWYQQALGQGPQFIFQYYEEEERQRGNFPDRFSGHQFPNYSSELNVNALLLGDSALYLCASTSTDYEQYFGPGTRLTVT.

This clonotype was detected a few times. V usage is TRBV20-1 and J usage is TRBJ2-5, with D perhaps TRBD1 (6 bases). V dropped 6 bases and J dropped 2 bases, with 16 bases sitting between them. Germline V gene sequence: CDR1 DFQATT, CDR2 SNEGSKA (reference sequence). This CDR3 region has 14 residues. The CDR3 sequence is CSAASLQGQETQYF. In DNA, the CDR3 is TGCAGTGCAGCAAGCCTACAGGGTCAAGAGACCCAGTACTTC.

The V and J genes are TRBV20-1 and TRBJ2-5; no reliable D call. The CDR3 totals 16 residues. The V end was cut by 2 bases, the J end by 3 bases, with 19 bases between. From germline, CDR1 is DFQATT and CDR2 SNEGSKA (reference sequence). Here the CDR3 DNA reads TGCAGTGCTAGAAATAGTGCTCGGGCAGCCGAAGAGACCCAGTACTTC. This sequence encodes CSARNSARAAEETQYF.